Sequencing of this TCR beta chain was carried out in a study of blood T cells in healthy people across ages. With a J-beta primer mix and a sample-barcoded 5' primer, a second PCR ran about 7 to 12 cycles. MiXCR was run by TCRdb on the 5' RACE reads, yielding one entry per CDR3 protein. The sample includes around 820,000 distinct CDR3 sequences, about 25% seen only once; the top ten take approximately 4%. The V and J ends lost 3 bases and 3 bases respectively, with 6 bases between them. CDR1 is SGHDT and CDR2 is YYEEEE in the germline V gene. CDR3 length: 13 amino acids. As concerns this clonotype: Its cognate antigen is unknown.

Study findings and constraints: Relative to aged donors, long-lived donors carried more naive CD4+ cells and displayed higher diversity.

Per sample, no less than 5 micrograms of total RNA were extracted. These data were also filed under a second study, of T cells of mothers and their children. From that report: Added by the second PCR's M1S primer were sample barcodes and 2-4 random nucleotides.

The rearrangement joins TRBV5-6 to TRBJ2-2, with D uncertain. The specimen sequenced was blood. The TCR originated in a boy between 5 and 17 years old in good health. In nucleotides, the CDR3 is TGTGCCAGCAGCTCAGAGGACACCGGGGAGCTGTTTTTT. Translating it yields CASSSEDTGELFF.